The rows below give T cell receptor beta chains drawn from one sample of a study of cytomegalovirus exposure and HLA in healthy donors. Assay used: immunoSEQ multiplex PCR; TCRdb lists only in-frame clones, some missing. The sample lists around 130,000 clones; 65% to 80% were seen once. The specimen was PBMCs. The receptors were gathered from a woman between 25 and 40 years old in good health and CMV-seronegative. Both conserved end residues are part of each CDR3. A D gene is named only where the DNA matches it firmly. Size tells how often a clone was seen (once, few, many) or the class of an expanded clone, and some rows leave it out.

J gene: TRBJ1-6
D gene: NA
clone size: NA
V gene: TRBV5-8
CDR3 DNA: TGTGCCAGCACCTTTGGGCGTATTTCACCCCTCCACTTT
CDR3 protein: CASTFGRISPLHF

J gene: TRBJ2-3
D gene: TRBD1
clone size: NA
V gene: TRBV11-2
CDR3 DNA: TGTGCCAGCAGCTCCTTGACAGGGATTAGCACAGATACGCAGTATTTT
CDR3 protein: CASSSLTGISTDTQYF

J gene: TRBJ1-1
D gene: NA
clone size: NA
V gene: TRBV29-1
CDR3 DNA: TGCAGCGCCCGGACTCGGTTGAACACTGAAGCTTTCTTT
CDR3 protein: CSARTRLNTEAFF

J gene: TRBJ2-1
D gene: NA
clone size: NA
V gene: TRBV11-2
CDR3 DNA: TGTGCCAGCAGCGCAAGAACTACCCTGTCTACCTCTGAGCAGTTCTTC
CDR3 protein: CASSARTTLSTSEQFF

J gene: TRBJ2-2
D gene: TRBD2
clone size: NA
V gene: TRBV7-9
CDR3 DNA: TGTTCCAGCAGCCCTGGACGCGGGAGGAACACCGGGGAGCTGTTTTTT
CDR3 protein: CSSSPGRGRNTGELFF

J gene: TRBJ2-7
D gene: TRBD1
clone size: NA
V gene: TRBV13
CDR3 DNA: TGTGCCAGCAGCTCGCGGACAGGGCTCTACGAGCAGTACTTC
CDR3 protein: CASSSRTGLYEQYF

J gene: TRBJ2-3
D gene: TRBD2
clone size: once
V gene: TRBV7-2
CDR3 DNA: TGTGCCAGCAGCCCTCGGACTAGCGGGGCCAGCACAGATACGCAGTATTTT
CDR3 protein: CASSPRTSGASTDTQYF

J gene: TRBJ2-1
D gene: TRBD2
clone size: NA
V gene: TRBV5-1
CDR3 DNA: TGCGCCAGCAGCTCGGTAGCGGGGGGGCTGAACAATGAGCAGTTCTTC
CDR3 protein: CASSSVAGGLNNEQFF

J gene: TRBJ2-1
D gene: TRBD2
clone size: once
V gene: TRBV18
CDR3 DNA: TGTGCCAGCTCACCTACTAGCGGGGATAATGAGCAGTTCTTC
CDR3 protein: CASSPTSGDNEQFF

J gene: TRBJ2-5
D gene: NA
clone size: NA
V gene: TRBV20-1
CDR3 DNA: TGCAGTGCCCCGGGAGAGACCCAGTACTTC
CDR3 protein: CSAPGETQYF

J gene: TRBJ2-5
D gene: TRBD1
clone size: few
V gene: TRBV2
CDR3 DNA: TGTGCCAGCAGTGGCCCAGGGGGAGAGACCCAGTACTTC
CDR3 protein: CASSGPGGETQYF

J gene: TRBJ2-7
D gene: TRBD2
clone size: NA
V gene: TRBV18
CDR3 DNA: TGTGCCAGCTCACTTCCGGGCCTAGCGGGACGCTACGAGCAGTACTTC
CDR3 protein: CASSLPGLAGRYEQYF

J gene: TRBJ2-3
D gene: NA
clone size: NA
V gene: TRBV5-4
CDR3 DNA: TGTGCCAGCAGCCTTCCGGGAGTTCGCACAGATACGCAGTATTTT
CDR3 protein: CASSLPGVRTDTQYF

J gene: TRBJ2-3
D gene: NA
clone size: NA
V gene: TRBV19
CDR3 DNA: TGTGCCAGTAGTATAGAAAGTGGGGCGGAATTCACAGATACGCAGTATTTT
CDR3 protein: CASSIESGAEFTDTQYF

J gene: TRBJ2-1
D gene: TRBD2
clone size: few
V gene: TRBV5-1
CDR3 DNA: TGCGCCAGCAGCCTTGGCGTTGGCTCCGTAAGCGGGGGTCTGAATGAGCAGTTCTTC
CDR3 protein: CASSLGVGSVSGGLNEQFF

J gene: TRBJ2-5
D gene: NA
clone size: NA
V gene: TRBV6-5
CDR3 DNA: TGTGCCAGCAGTTACTCGTATTCGACTAGAGGAGAGACCCAGTACTTC
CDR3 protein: CASSYSYSTRGETQYF

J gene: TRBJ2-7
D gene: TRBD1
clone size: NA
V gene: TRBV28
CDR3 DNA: TGTGCCAGCAGTTCCGCCGACAGGGGGCTGGGGGAGCAGTACTTC
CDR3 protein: CASSSADRGLGEQYF

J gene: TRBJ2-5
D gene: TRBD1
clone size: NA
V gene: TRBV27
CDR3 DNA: TGTGCCAGCAGTTCCAACAGGGGGCTGGGAGAGACCCAGTACTTC
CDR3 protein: CASSSNRGLGETQYF

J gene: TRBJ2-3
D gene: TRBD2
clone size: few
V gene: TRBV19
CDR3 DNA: TGTGCCAGTAGTTGGACTAGCGGGGGTGGCGCAGATACGCAGTATTTT
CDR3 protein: CASSWTSGGGADTQYF

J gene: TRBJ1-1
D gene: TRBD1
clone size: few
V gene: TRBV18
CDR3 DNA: TGTGCCAGCTCAATTCCGGGACAGGGAAGGTTGGGGGCTTTCTTT
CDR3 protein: CASSIPGQGRLGAFF

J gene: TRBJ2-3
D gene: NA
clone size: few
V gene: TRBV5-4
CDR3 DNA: TGTGCCAGCAGCTTTCCCGGGAGCACAGATACGCAGTATTTT
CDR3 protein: CASSFPGSTDTQYF

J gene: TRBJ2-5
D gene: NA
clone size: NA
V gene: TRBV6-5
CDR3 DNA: TGTGCCAGCAGTTACTCGAGGAGAGAGACCCAGTACTTC
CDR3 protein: CASSYSRRETQYF

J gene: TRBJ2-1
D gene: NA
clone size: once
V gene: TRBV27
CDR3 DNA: TGTGCCAGCAGTTTATCGATTCCGCAGGCCGAGGGGGACAATGAGCAGTTCTTC
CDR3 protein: CASSLSIPQAEGDNEQFF

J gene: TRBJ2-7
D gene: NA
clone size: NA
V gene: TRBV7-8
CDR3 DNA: TGTGCCAGCAGCTTCCGGGACACGGCCTACGAGCAGTACTTC
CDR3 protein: CASSFRDTAYEQYF

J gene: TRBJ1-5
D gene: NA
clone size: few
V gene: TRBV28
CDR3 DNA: TGTGCCAGCAGTTTAGTGGACCAGGCAGGGGTCTATCAGCCCCAGCATTTT
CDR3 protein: CASSLVDQAGVYQPQHF

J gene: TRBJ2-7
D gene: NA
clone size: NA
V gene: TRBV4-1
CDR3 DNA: TGCGCCAGCAGCCAGCCATGGAGCTCCTACGAGCAGTACTTC
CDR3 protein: CASSQPWSSYEQYF

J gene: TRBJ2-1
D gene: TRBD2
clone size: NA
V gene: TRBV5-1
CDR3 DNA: TGCGCCAGCAGCTTGGCTTTAGCGGGAGTTAATGAGCAGTTCTTC
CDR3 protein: CASSLALAGVNEQFF

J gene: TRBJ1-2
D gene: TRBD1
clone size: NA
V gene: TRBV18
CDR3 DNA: TGTGCCAGCTCCCTCGACAGGGTTTATGGCTACACCTTC
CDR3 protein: CASSLDRVYGYTF

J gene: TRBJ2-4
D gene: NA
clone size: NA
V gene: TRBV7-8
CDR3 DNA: TGTGCCAGCAGCTTAAGCGGGCGCGAAAACATTCAGTACTTC
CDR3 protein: CASSLSGRENIQYF

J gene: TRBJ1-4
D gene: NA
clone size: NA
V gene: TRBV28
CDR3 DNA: TGTGCCAGCAGTTCCCCGGGGTCTGCAACTAATGAAAAACTGCTTTTT
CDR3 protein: CASSSPGSATNEKLLF

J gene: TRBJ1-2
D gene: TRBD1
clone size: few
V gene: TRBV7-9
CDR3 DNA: TGTGCCAGCAGCACACAAACAGGGGCTGGCTATGGCTACACCTTC
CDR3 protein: CASSTQTGAGYGYTF

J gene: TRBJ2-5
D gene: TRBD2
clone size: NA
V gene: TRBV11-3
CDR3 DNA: TGTGCCAGCAGCTCGACTAGCGGGGGGCAAGAGACCCAGTACTTC
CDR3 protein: CASSSTSGGQETQYF

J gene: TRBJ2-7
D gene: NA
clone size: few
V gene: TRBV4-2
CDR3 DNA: TGTGCCAGCAGCCAAGTAGGGGGAGTTGGCTACGAGCAGTACTTC
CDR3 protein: CASSQVGGVGYEQYF

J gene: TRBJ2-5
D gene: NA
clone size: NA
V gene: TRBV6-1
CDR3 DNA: TGTGCCAGCAGTGAATATTTCTTGGAGGAGACCCAGTACTTC
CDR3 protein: CASSEYFLEETQYF

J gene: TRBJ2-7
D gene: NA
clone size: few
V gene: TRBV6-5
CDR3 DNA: TGTGCCAGCAGTGATCGGAGGACCCCCTACGAGCAGTACTTC
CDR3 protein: CASSDRRTPYEQYF

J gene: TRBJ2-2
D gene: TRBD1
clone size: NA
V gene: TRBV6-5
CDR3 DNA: TGTGCCAGCAGTGCGACCCAGGGGGCCGGCGGGGAGCTGTTTTTT
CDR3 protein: CASSATQGAGGELFF

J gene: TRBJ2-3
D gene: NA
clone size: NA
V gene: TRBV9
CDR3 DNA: TGTGCCAGCAGCGTGCGTAGCACAGGAGATACGCAGTATTTT
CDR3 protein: CASSVRSTGDTQYF

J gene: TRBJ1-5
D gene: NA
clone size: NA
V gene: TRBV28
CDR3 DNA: TGTGCCAGCAGTTTCCTGGGGCGGCGTAGCAATCAGCCCCAGCATTTT
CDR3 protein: CASSFLGRRSNQPQHF

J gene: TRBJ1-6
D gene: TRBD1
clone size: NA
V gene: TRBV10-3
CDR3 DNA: TGTGCCATCAGTGGGGGGACGGGACAGGTTAATTCACCCCTCCACTTT
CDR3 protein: CAISGGTGQVNSPLHF

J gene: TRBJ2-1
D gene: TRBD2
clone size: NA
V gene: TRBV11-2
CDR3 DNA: TGTGCCAGCAGCACTCTCGGGGGGGCATCCTACAATGAGCAGTTCTTC
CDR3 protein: CASSTLGGASYNEQFF

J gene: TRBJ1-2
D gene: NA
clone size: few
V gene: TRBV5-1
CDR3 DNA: TGCGCCAGCAGCTTGGCGGGGGAGGGCGGCTACACCTTC
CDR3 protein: CASSLAGEGGYTF

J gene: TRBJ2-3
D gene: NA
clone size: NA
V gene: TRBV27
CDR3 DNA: TGTGCCAGCAGTTTAAGGGACAGGGGCCGCTCCGGGACTAGCGGACCCTCGGATACGCAGTATTTT
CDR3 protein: CASSLRDRGRSGTSGPSDTQYF

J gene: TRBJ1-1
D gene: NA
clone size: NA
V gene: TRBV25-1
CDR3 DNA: TGTGCCAGCAGTGAGTCGGGGAACACTGAAGCTTTCTTT
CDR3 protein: CASSESGNTEAFF

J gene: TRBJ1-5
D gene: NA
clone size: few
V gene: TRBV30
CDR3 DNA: TGTGCCTGGAGTCTGGTAACGGGCAATCAGCCCCAGCATTTT
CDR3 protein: CAWSLVTGNQPQHF

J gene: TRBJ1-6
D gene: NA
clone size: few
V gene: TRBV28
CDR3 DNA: TGTGCCAGCATCTCGAGCCCCAGGGGATCACCCCTCCACTTT
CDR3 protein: CASISSPRGSPLHF

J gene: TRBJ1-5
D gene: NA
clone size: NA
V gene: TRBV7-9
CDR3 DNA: TGTGCCAGCAGCGAGACAGGTTATAGCAATCAGCCCCAGCATTTT
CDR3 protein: CASSETGYSNQPQHF

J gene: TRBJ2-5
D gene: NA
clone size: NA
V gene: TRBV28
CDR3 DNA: TGTGCCAGCAGTTTAGATGGGGCAGAGTGGCAAGAGACCCAGTACTTC
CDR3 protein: CASSLDGAEWQETQYF

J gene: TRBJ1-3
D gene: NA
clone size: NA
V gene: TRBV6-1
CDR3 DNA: TGTGCCAGCAGTTTCTCGGGTGACGGAAACACCATATATTTT
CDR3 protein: CASSFSGDGNTIYF

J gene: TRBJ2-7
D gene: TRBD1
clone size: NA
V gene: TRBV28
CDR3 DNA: TGTGCCAGCAGTTCCGGGACAGGGATTTACGAGCAGTACTTC
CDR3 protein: CASSSGTGIYEQYF

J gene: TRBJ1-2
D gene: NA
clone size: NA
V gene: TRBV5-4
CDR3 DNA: TGTGCCAGCAGCTTGTATGAGGGGGAACCTAACTATGGCTACACCTTC
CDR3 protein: CASSLYEGEPNYGYTF

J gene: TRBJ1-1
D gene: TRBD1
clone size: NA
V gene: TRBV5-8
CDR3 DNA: TGTGCCAGCAGTCTGACAGGGCCTGAAGCTTTCTTT
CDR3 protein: CASSLTGPEAFF

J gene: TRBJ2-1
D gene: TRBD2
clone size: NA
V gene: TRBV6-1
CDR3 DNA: TGTGCCAGCAGTAACCAGCGGGGGGGTTACAATGAGCAGTTCTTC
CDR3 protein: CASSNQRGGYNEQFF

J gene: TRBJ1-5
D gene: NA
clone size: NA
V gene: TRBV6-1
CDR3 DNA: TGTGCCAGCAGTACCGGCGGGGCAATTGATCAGCCCCAGCATTTT
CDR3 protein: CASSTGGAIDQPQHF